Reported below is one TCR beta chain. This clonotype is described as medium-sized (0.01 to 0.1%). No cognate antigen has been identified for it. Per-base quality was not reported, and no clone a single base away is much larger than it. The method behind the library was PCR. TCRdb records Illumina HiSeq 2500 as the sequencer. Starting from the raw public reads, TCRdb applied fastp trimming at Q25, assembled clones with MiXCR and retained in-frame beta chains. CDR3 protein duplicates are merged, each entry listing the most common genes and DNA. The sample table records about 8,900 distinct CDR3 sequences; approximately 22% of these occur just once. The top ten clonotypes cover around 8.8% of the sample. From its cysteine to its phenylalanine, the CDR3 spans 16 amino acids. Of the read, only the CDR3 DNA is kept; its 48 bases are in frame from base 1. For CDR1 and CDR2, the germline V gene lists SGHDT and YYEEEE. Trimming takes 0 bases from V and 0 bases from J, and the germline ends sit 10 bases apart.

The source of the sample is a study of CXCR3 chemokines and chemotherapy response in bladder cancer (dated by TCRdb to between 2021 and 2023). Describing the broader study: The study examined whether intratumoral CXCR3 chemokine system activity predicted chemotherapy response in human bladder cancer.

This specimen was acquired from a patient whose treatment included neoadjuvant chemotherapy. The sequence was collected from a human donor with bladder cancer that did not respond to neoadjuvant chemotherapy. The rearrangement joined TRBV5-6 to TRBJ2-1, with the D gene not clear enough to name. The CDR3 here reads CASSLDRLSSYNEQFF. At the DNA level, the sequence is TGTGCCAGCAGCTTGGATCGGCTAAGCTCCTACAATGAGCAGTTCTTC.